What follows is one TCR beta chain and its context. Its antigen is unknown. Constant-segment primers were used for 5'RACE, and the resulting TCR alpha and TCR beta cDNA libraries carried sample barcodes and UMIs. From the 5' RACE reads, TCRdb called clonotypes with MiXCR, one entry per CDR3 protein. The table lists about 620,000 distinct CDR3 sequences, roughly 18% of them singletons. The CDR3 is made up of 18 amino acids. Germline V gene data show CDR1 as SGHVS and CDR2 as FQNEAQ. Between the trimmed V and J ends, which lost 1 base and 2 bases, there was a span of 21 bases. This entry is derived from a study of T-cell memory formation after mild COVID-19. Looking at the study overall: The study found TCR clusters largely donor specific.

Study-wide results and limits: Clones shrinking from day 15 to 85 showed even CD4/CD8 mixes; later expanders tilted CD4+. Detection of some responders pre-infection suggested pre-existing cross-reactive memory T cells participated.

The chain carries TRBV7-8 and TRBJ2-7, with a weak D call TRBD1 (8 bases). The specimen was PBMCs or a T cell subset sorted from them (not recorded which). The TCR was taken from an adult woman who had mild COVID-19 (a few samples of this study predate the infection). Cell type and time point are not known. CDR3 region: CASSLGAGGGSLPYEQYF. DNA of the CDR3: TGTGCCAGCAGCTTAGGGGCAGGGGGCGGGAGCCTTCCCTACGAGCAGTACTTC.